The source of this TCR beta chain is a study of blood T cell repertoires in COVID-19. Study-wide background: From T cells, B-cell-depleted T cells, or PBMCs came the material, which was cDNA or gDNA.

In its sample, this clone was seen a few times. The repertoire was sequenced with immunoSEQ multiplex PCR; TCRdb's copy has only in-frame clones and lacks some. The table lists about 250,000 clones, 70% to 85% of them singletons. The sequence derives from a man older than 75 with acute or convalescent COVID-19. Sequencing input: peripheral blood.

CDR3 in DNA: TGTGCCAGCAGTTTATGGGGACAGAATAATTCACCCCTCCACTTT. Its protein is CASSLWGQNNSPLHF. J is TRBJ1-6 and V is TRBV28; the match to TRBD1 covers 7 bases. Germline-derived CDR1 and CDR2 are MDHEN and SYDVKM. The V and J ends lost 0 bases and 5 bases, in that order; junction bases with no gene match: 1. The CDR3 extends over 15 amino acids.